The next 21 T cell receptor beta chains were all read from a single sample in a study of blood T cell repertoires in COVID-19. Assay used: immunoSEQ multiplex PCR; TCRdb lists only in-frame clones, some missing. The sample consists of around 300,000 clones, roughly 85% of them appearing once. Sequenced input: PBMCs or T cells enriched from blood (not recorded which). The receptors shown here come from a woman between 45 and 60 years old who had recovered from COVID-19.

The chain combines TRBV2 with TRBJ1-1; D not certain. CDR3 length equals 16 residues. The V and J ends lost 6 bases and 1 base respectively, with 18 bases between them. Germline CDR1 is SNHLY and CDR2 is FYNNEI. The CDR3 loop is CASSSAYGRGNTEAFF. CDR3 bases: TGTGCCAGCAGCTCAGCGTATGGGCGGGGGAACACTGAAGCTTTCTTT.

V usage is TRBV2 and J usage is TRBJ2-1, with TRBD2 matching 8 bases. The CDR3 extends over 13 amino acids. The trim removed 7 bases at V and 7 bases at J, leaving 6 bases unmatched. Germline V CDR1 and CDR2: SNHLY, FYNNEI. CDR3 nucleotide sequence: TGTGCCAGCAAAAGCGGGAGTAGGAATGAGCAGTTCTTC. Protein product: CASKSGSRNEQFF. The full variable domain, its missing parts supplied by reference TRBV2 and TRBJ2-1, is EPEVTQTPSHQVTQMGQEVILRCVPISNHLYFYWYRQILGQKVEFLVSFYNNEISEKSEIFDDQFSVERPDGSNFTLKIRSTKLEDSAMYFCASKSGSRNEQFFGPGTRLTVL.

V gene TRBV6-5 combines with J gene TRBJ1-4, with D tentatively TRBD1 (6 bases). CDR3 size: 16 residues. Per the germline V gene, CDR1 is MNHEY and CDR2 is SVGAGI. With 0 bases removed from V and 7 bases from J, the gap between germline ends came to 15 bases. The CDR3, as DNA: TGTGCCAGCAGTTACTCGCCGGTCAGGGGACCTGAAAAACTGTTTTTT. This gives the protein CASSYSPVRGPEKLFF.

In DNA, the CDR3 is TGTGCCAGCAGCGTCATAAAAGGAGGTGAGCAGTTCTTC. It translates to CASSVIKGGEQFF. The chain has TRBV9 and TRBJ2-1; tentatively, D is TRBD2 (5 bases). The V end lost 2 bases, the J end lost 9 bases, and 12 bases lay between the germline ends. The V gene's germline CDR1 is SGDLS and CDR2 YYNGEE. The CDR3 sequence is 13 residues long.

The genes are TRBV12-3 or TRBV12-4 and TRBJ1-1; no clear D. Trimming removed 3 bases from V and 1 base from J, with 3 bases in between. The CDR3 totals 12 residues. CDR3 in DNA: TGTGCCAGCAGTTTTCAGAACACTGAAGCTTTCTTT. This encodes CASSFQNTEAFF.

The rearrangement uses TRBV19 and TRBJ1-5; unclear D gene. Trimming removed 4 bases from V and 4 bases from J, with 14 bases in between. Germline V gene lookup returns CDR1 LNHDA and CDR2 SQIVND (reference sequence). The CDR3 sequence is 15 residues long. CDR3 DNA sequence: TGTGCCAGTAGTAAAGGCACAGTTCGAAATCAGCCCCAGCATTTT. Its translation is CASSKGTVRNQPQHF.

The V gene is TRBV5-5, the J gene TRBJ1-2; a possible D gene is TRBD1 (5 bases). The V and J ends lost 0 bases and 4 bases respectively, with 13 bases between them. The CDR3 runs 15 residues. Looked up from germline, CDR1 is SGHKS and CDR2 is YYEKEE (reference sequence). CDR3 DNA sequence: TGTGCCAGCAGCTTGGGACAGACCCCCCTCTATGGCTACACCTTC. This sequence encodes CASSLGQTPLYGYTF. The whole variable domain, filled in from reference TRBV5-5 and TRBJ1-2, reads DAGVTQSPTHLIKTRGQQVTLRCSPISGHKSVSWYQQVLGQGPQFIFQYYEKEERGRGNFPDRFSARQFPNYSSELNVNALLLGDSALYLCASSLGQTPLYGYTFGSGTRLTVV.

This clone was seen once. The chain is built from TRBV7-9 and TRBJ2-1; 7 nucleotides align to TRBD2. CDR1 is SEHNR, CDR2 FQNEAQ, per germline (reference sequence). Germline trimming cut 6 bases from V and 2 bases from J; bases unmatched to any gene: 4. This CDR3 region has 14 residues. CDR3 DNA: TGTGCCAGCAGACCAGCGGGGCCCTACAATGAGCAGTTCTTC. It yields the protein CASRPAGPYNEQFF.

The J gene is TRBJ1-1, the V gene TRBV4-1; 9 bases match TRBD1. This CDR3 is 14 amino acids long. After removal of 1 base from V and 7 bases from J, the junction contained 4 bases not matched to a gene. Germline CDR1 and CDR2: MGHRA and YSYEKL. The chain's CDR3 is CASSQGTGEIEAFF. As DNA, the CDR3 is TGCGCCAGCAGCCAAGGGACAGGGGAAATTGAAGCTTTCTTT.

This sequence joins TRBV7-3 and TRBJ2-5; tentatively, D is TRBD2 (5 bases). The V and J ends lost 6 bases and 7 bases respectively, with 15 bases between them. CDR3 size: 13 residues. The germline gives CDR1 SGHTA, CDR2 FQGTGA. Written as DNA, the CDR3 is TGTGCCAGCAGTTTGACTAAGATCGGGACCCAGTACTTC. Its translation is CASSLTKIGTQYF.

The rearrangement links TRBV4-1 to TRBJ1-6; D perhaps matches TRBD1 (5 bases). This CDR3 has 15 amino acids. Trimming stripped 8 bases from V and 8 bases from J, with 19 bases between. Germline V lookup: CDR1 MGHRA, CDR2 YSYEKL. The CDR3 DNA sequence: TGCGCCAGCCGGCAGGGATTCCTCGTGGATTCACCCCTCCACTTT. Translation: CASRQGFLVDSPLHF.

This clone was detected only once. The CDR3 here is CASSPVGQGAGANVLTF. CDR3 coding DNA: TGTGCCAGTAGCCCAGTCGGACAGGGGGCCGGGGCCAACGTCCTGACTTTC. The chain carries TRBV19 and TRBJ2-6; 11 bases match TRBD1. The V gene end was trimmed by 6 bases and the J gene end by 4 bases; junction bases not matched to a gene: 8. Germline V gene sequence: CDR1 LNHDA, CDR2 SQIVND (reference sequence). This CDR3 has 17 amino acids.

V is TRBV6-4 and J is TRBJ1-4; 11 bases agree with TRBD1. The CDR3 covers 18 residues. The germline V gene encodes CDR1 MRHNA and CDR2 SNTAGT. With 7 bases clipped from V and 2 bases from J, the junction kept 12 bases outside the gene matches. The CDR3 nucleotides read TGTGCCAGCACCGACGGGACAGGGGGTTATTGGACTAATGAAAAACTGTTTTTT. Protein: CASTDGTGGYWTNEKLFF.

The chain carries TRBV7-3 and TRBJ2-3; D remains ambiguous. V was shortened by 4 bases and J by 1 base, with 6 bases between the two germline ends. CDR3 length: 13 amino acids. The V gene's germline CDR1 is SGHTA and CDR2 FQGTGA. In DNA, the CDR3 is TGTGCCAGCAGCTCGTTCCGCACAGATACGCAGTATTTT. It is translated as CASSSFRTDTQYF.

The chain links TRBV30 to TRBJ1-4; D is unclear. Trimming shortened V by 0 bases and J by 10 bases, and 12 bases separated the two germline ends. This CDR3 comprises 13 residues. CDR1 and CDR2 from the germline V gene are GTSNPN and SVGIG (reference sequence). CDR3 in amino acids: CAWSVPYDGKLFF. The CDR3 DNA reads as TGTGCCTGGAGTGTACCCTACGATGGAAAACTGTTTTTT. The variable domain in full, completed from reference TRBV30 and TRBJ1-4, reads SQTIHQWPATLVQPVGSPLSLECTVEGTSNPNLYWYRQAAGRGLQLLFYSVGIGQISSEVPQNLSASRPQDRQFILSSKKLLLSDSGFYLCAWSVPYDGKLFFGSGTQLSVL.

This clone was seen once. The chain recombines TRBV2 with TRBJ2-6, with a tentative D call TRBD1 (6 bases). Trimming stripped 7 bases from V and 4 bases from J, with 11 bases between. The germline V gene has CDR1 SNHLY and CDR2 FYNNEI. The CDR3 consists of 14 residues. DNA for the CDR3: TGTGCCAGCATAAGGGGGACCGGGGCCAACGTCCTGACTTTC. Translation gives CASIRGTGANVLTF.

The chain employs TRBV3-1 (or the pseudogene TRBV3-2) and TRBJ2-1, with D perhaps matching TRBD2 (5 bases). The V end lost 7 bases, the J end lost 8 bases, and 15 bases lay between the germline ends. Germline-derived CDR1 and CDR2 are LGHDT and YNNKEL (reference sequence). CDR3 length: 13 amino acids. Written as DNA, the CDR3 is TGTGCCAGCACTCAAATTGGGAGCGATGAGCAGTTCTTC. It yields the protein CASTQIGSDEQFF.

V is TRBV5-1 and J is TRBJ2-5; TRBD1 aligns across 10 bases. Germline CDR1 SGHRS, CDR2 YFSETQ. After removal of 4 bases from V and 2 bases from J, the junction contained 2 bases not matched to a gene. The CDR3 consists of 14 residues. The CDR3 region is CASSRQGAQETQYF. For the CDR3, the DNA is TGCGCCAGCAGCCGACAGGGGGCTCAAGAGACCCAGTACTTC. The variable domain in full, completed from reference TRBV5-1 and TRBJ2-5, reads KAGVTQTPRYLIKTRGQQVTLSCSPISGHRSVSWYQQTPGQGLQFLFEYFSETQRNKGNFPGRFSGRQFSNSRSEMNVSTLELGDSALYLCASSRQGAQETQYFGPGTRLLVL.

V and J are TRBV7-9 and TRBJ2-3, with 12 bases lining up with TRBD2. Germline CDR1 and CDR2: SEHNR and FQNEAQ (reference sequence). After removal of 6 bases from V and 3 bases from J, the junction contained 7 bases not matched to a gene. The CDR3 covers 16 residues. CDR3 residues: CASRKGLAGTTDTQYF. The CDR3 bases are TGTGCCAGCAGAAAAGGACTAGCGGGAACAACAGATACGCAGTATTTT.

The chain employs TRBV5-4 and TRBJ2-7; 12 positions agree with TRBD2. The CDR3 loop spans 17 amino acids. Germline-derived CDR1 and CDR2 are SGHNT and YYREEE (reference sequence). With V trimmed by 4 bases and J by 0 bases, 8 bases remained unmatched. The DNA of the CDR3 is TGTGCCAGCAGCAAAGCTAGCGGGAGGGCCAGCTCCTACGAGCAGTACTTC. It is translated as CASSKASGRASSYEQYF.

This clone turned up a few times. The gene calls are TRBV10-1 and TRBJ2-1, with D tentatively TRBD2 (7 bases). Per germline, CDR1 WNHNN and CDR2 SYGVQD (reference sequence). The CDR3 has 14 amino acids. Deletions cut 4 bases from V and 5 bases from J, with 12 bases between. The CDR3 DNA sequence: TGCGCCAGCAGTGTAGGGGGGGGCAACAATGAGCAGTTCTTC. Translation: CASSVGGGNNEQFF.